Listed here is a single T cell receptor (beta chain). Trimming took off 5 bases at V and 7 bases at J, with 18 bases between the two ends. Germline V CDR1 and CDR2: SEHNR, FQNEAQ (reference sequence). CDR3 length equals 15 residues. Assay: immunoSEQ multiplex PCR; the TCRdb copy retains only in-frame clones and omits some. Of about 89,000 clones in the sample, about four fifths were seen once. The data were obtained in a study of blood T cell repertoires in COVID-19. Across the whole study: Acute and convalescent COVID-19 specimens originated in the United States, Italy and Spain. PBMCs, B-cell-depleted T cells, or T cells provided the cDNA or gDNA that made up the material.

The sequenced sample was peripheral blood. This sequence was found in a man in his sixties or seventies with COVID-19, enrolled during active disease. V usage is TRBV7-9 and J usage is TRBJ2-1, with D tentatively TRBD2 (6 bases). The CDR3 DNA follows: TGTGCCAGCAGCGCCTCCGGGACTCGAAGGAATGAGCAGTTCTTC. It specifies CASSASGTRRNEQFF.